A selection of T cell receptor beta chains follows, all from one sample in a study of beta chain features in type 1 diabetes. Here immunoSEQ multiplex PCR was the method, and the copy in TCRdb shows in-frame clones only, minus some. The repertoire holds 970,000 or so clones, with 15% to 20% as singletons. Sequenced material: naive CD4+ T cells from blood. The receptor source for this set is a woman under 30 in good health. CDR3s include the opening cysteine and the closing phenylalanine or tryptophan. A D gene is named only where the DNA matches it firmly. Clone size is shown for a subset of rows, as once, few, many or a class of expanded clone.

d_gene,j_gene,v_gene,abundance,CDR3nt,CDR3aa
TRBD1,TRBJ2-7,TRBV28,NA,TGTGCCAGCACGCGGACAGGAATCTCCTACGAGCAGTACTTC,CASTRTGISYEQYF
NA,TRBJ1-2,TRBV28,NA,TGTGCCACCCAGCCCAATGGGGCAGAAGGGGACTATGGCTACACCTTC,CATQPNGAEGDYGYTF
NA,TRBJ2-1,TRBV2,few,TGTGCCAGCAGTGAACTATTTAGTCTACCAGCCTACAATGAGCAGTTCTTC,CASSELFSLPAYNEQFF
NA,TRBJ1-1,TRBV28,NA,TGTGCCAGCAGTTTTTGGGGAAATGAAGCTTTCTTT,CASSFWGNEAFF
NA,TRBJ2-1,TRBV29-1,NA,TGCAGCGTTGGAGGGGGGAGCTCCTACAATGAGCAGTTCTTC,CSVGGGSSYNEQFF
TRBD2,TRBJ2-5,TRBV4-2,few,TGTGCCAGCAGCCAAGGCGAGGCGGGAGGCCAAGAGACCCAGTACTTC,CASSQGEAGGQETQYF
NA,TRBJ2-1,TRBV6-6,NA,TGTGCCAGCAGTTACCGACGACAGGCCCCAGGCGATGAGCAGTTCTTC,CASSYRRQAPGDEQFF
NA,TRBJ2-7,TRBV2,NA,TGTGCCAGCAGCGTTGACAGGTCCTACGAGCAGTACTTC,CASSVDRSYEQYF
NA,TRBJ2-6,TRBV13,few,TGTGCCAGCAGCCCCCCCAAACGGCGTCCTGGGGCCAACGTCCTGACTTTC,CASSPPKRRPGANVLTF
NA,TRBJ2-3,TRBV5-4,few,TGTGCCAGCAGCGCGCTTAGGGATACGCAGTATTTT,CASSALRDTQYF
TRBD2,TRBJ2-1,TRBV15,few,TGTGCCACCAGCAGAGATACGACTAGCGGGAGGGCCAATGAGCAGTTCTTC,CATSRDTTSGRANEQFF
NA,TRBJ2-1,TRBV6-5,NA,TGTGCCAGCAGTCCCCGGAGCTCCTACAATGAGCAGTTCTTC,CASSPRSSYNEQFF
NA,TRBJ2-2,TRBV27,NA,TGTGCCAGCACTATAGGGACTCTAGGGGAGCTGTTTTTT,CASTIGTLGELFF
NA,TRBJ2-1,TRBV7-9,NA,TGTGCCAGCAGCCCTAGCTCCTACAATGAGCAGTTCTTC,CASSPSSYNEQFF
NA,TRBJ2-7,TRBV5-8,NA,TGTGCCAGCAGCCGTTGGCCGGACCCCTACGAGCAGTACTTC,CASSRWPDPYEQYF
NA,TRBJ2-7,TRBV28,NA,TGTGCCAGCAGTTTGGACAATCTGGTTTACGAGCAGTACTTC,CASSLDNLVYEQYF
NA,TRBJ2-1,TRBV28,NA,TGTGCCAGCAGTTCCGGAGGTTCTGATGAGCAGTTCTTC,CASSSGGSDEQFF
NA,TRBJ2-2,TRBV13,few,TGTGCCAGCAGCATGACGAACACCGGGGAGCTGTTTTTT,CASSMTNTGELFF
NA,TRBJ2-6,TRBV21-1,NA,TGTGCCAGCAGCAAATGGGCCTCGGGCGGAGGGGCCAACGTCCTGACTTTC,CASSKWASGGGANVLTF
NA,TRBJ1-3,TRBV7-2,NA,TGTGCCAGCAGCTTACCGCTCAGGGGCTCTGGAAACACCATATATTTT,CASSLPLRGSGNTIYF
TRBD2,TRBJ2-7,TRBV19,once,TGTGCCAGTAGTACCCGATCTATAGCGGGAACTGGGGCGTACGAGCAGTACTTC,CASSTRSIAGTGAYEQYF
TRBD2,TRBJ2-1,TRBV2,NA,TGTGCCAGCAGTGACCGACGACTAGCGGGACGTGAGCAGTTCTTC,CASSDRRLAGREQFF
NA,TRBJ2-3,TRBV5-1,once,TGCGCCAGCAGCCCCCGCCGTGTTGGGCCCACAGATACGCAGTATTTT,CASSPRRVGPTDTQYF
TRBD1,TRBJ2-1,TRBV29-1,NA,TGCAGCGGAAATCGGGGACAGGCCGAGCAGTTCTTC,CSGNRGQAEQFF
NA,TRBJ2-7,TRBV7-9,NA,TGTGCCAGCAGCTTAGCGGGGGGCACCGAGCAGTACTTC,CASSLAGGTEQYF
NA,TRBJ2-3,TRBV29-1,few,TGCAGCGCCGAAGGTGGAGCGACAGTTGGAGGCACAGATACGCAGTATTTT,CSAEGGATVGGTDTQYF
NA,TRBJ2-1,TRBV28,few,TGTGCCATAAAATCAATGGGGGGAGGGGACATCAATGAGCAGTTCTTC,CAIKSMGGGDINEQFF
TRBD2,TRBJ2-1,TRBV11-2,NA,TGTGCCAGCAGCTTACAGATAGCGGGAACAATCTACAATGAGCAGTTCTTC,CASSLQIAGTIYNEQFF
NA,TRBJ1-2,TRBV6-5,few,TGTGCCAGCAGCGAAACAACAAACTATGGCTACACCTTC,CASSETTNYGYTF
NA,TRBJ2-2,TRBV7-2,NA,TGTGCCAGCAGCATACAGAGTACGAACACCGGGGAGCTGTTTTTT,CASSIQSTNTGELFF
NA,TRBJ1-4,TRBV6-6,NA,TGTGCCAGCAGTTGGCAGTGGGGGAATGAAAAACTGTTTTTT,CASSWQWGNEKLFF
TRBD1,TRBJ1-2,TRBV13,NA,TGTGCCAGCAGGCCCCGCGGCGGGACAGGGTTTGGCTACACCTTC,CASRPRGGTGFGYTF
NA,TRBJ1-3,TRBV5-8,NA,TGTGCCAGCGGTCTGAGCTACGGAAACACCATATATTTT,CASGLSYGNTIYF
TRBD1,TRBJ1-2,TRBV28,NA,TGTGCCAGCAGTTCCCCCACAGGGGGCGGGGGTGAACGTGGCTACACCTTC,CASSSPTGGGGERGYTF
NA,TRBJ2-3,TRBV25-1,NA,TGTGCCAGCAGTGAACCGGGGATAGATACGCAGTATTTT,CASSEPGIDTQYF
NA,TRBJ2-1,TRBV18,NA,TGTGCCAGCTCCCAGCAGGGGCCTAGTCCAGGCTACAATGAGCAGTTCTTC,CASSQQGPSPGYNEQFF
NA,TRBJ2-1,TRBV19,few,TGTGCCAGTATGCTTCAGGCCGGCGTCTACAATGAGCAGTTCTTC,CASMLQAGVYNEQFF
NA,TRBJ2-7,TRBV29-1,few,TGCAGCGTTGTAGTAAGGGAGTACGAGCAGTACTTC,CSVVVREYEQYF
NA,TRBJ1-2,TRBV7-9,few,TGTGCCAGCAGCTTAGCGATTGAGGTGCGGTCGGGCTACACCTTC,CASSLAIEVRSGYTF
NA,TRBJ2-3,TRBV12-5,NA,TGTGCTAGTGGCTGGGGGGTTTTCGAGACAGATACGCAGTATTTT,CASGWGVFETDTQYF
NA,TRBJ2-2,TRBV11-2,few,TGTGCCAGCAGCCCTGGCGGCATTTCGAACACCGGGGAGCTGTTTTTT,CASSPGGISNTGELFF
TRBD2,TRBJ2-7,TRBV7-9,NA,TGTGCCAGCAGCTTACCCTCCCGGGGGGACGCGCAGTACTTC,CASSLPSRGDAQYF
NA,TRBJ1-5,TRBV11-2,few,TGTGCCAGCAGCTTAGTGGGGGGCAGCAATCAGCCCCAGCATTTT,CASSLVGGSNQPQHF
NA,TRBJ2-1,TRBV19,NA,TGTGCCAGTTCCCCAAGCTCCTACAATGAGCAGTTCTTC,CASSPSSYNEQFF
NA,TRBJ2-1,TRBV11-2,NA,TGTGCCAGCAGCTTAAGCCCTTACAATGAGCAGTTCTTC,CASSLSPYNEQFF
NA,TRBJ1-1,TRBV7-2,once,TGTGCCAGCACCCTCTCCCGAGACAGCACTGAAGCTTTCTTT,CASTLSRDSTEAFF
TRBD2,TRBJ2-1,TRBV29-1,few,TGCAGCGTTGATAGAGGGCGGGAGGGCCCGGATGAGCAGTTCTTC,CSVDRGREGPDEQFF
NA,TRBJ1-1,TRBV18,NA,TGTGCCAGCGAGGTGGACAGAGAAGCTTTCTTT,CASEVDREAFF
TRBD1,TRBJ2-3,TRBV4-3,NA,TGCGCCAGCAGCAAAAAGAGGACAGGGCGGAGCACAGATACGCAGTATTTT,CASSKKRTGRSTDTQYF
NA,TRBJ2-2,TRBV9,few,TGTGCCAGCAGCGTAGCTAACGGGGCCGGGGAGCTGTTTTTT,CASSVANGAGELFF
NA,TRBJ1-1,TRBV18,NA,TGTGCCAGCTCACCGTGGCAGGGCGCGACCGGGGACACTGAAGCTTTCTTT,CASSPWQGATGDTEAFF
NA,TRBJ1-2,TRBV18,few,TGTGCCAGCTCACCACGGGAGGGGCTCTACTATGGCTACACCTTC,CASSPREGLYYGYTF